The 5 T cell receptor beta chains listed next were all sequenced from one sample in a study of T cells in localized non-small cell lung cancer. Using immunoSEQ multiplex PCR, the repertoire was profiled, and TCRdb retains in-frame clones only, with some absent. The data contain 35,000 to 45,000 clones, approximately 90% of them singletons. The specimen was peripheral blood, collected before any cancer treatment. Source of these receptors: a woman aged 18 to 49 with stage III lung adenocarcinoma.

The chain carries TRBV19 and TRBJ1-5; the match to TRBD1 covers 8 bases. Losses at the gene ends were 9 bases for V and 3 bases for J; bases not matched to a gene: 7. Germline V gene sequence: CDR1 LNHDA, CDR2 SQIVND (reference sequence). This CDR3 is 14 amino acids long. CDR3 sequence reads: CASWDRRDNQPQHF. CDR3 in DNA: TGTGCCAGCTGGGACAGGCGGGACAATCAGCCCCAGCATTTT.

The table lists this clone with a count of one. CDR3 DNA sequence: TGTGCCAGCAGCTGGCTAGCGGGGGGTTCAGAGACCCAGTACTTC. This codes for CASSWLAGGSETQYF. The rearrangement uses TRBV7-3 and TRBJ2-5; 11 nucleotides agree with TRBD2. The germline V gene encodes CDR1 SGHTA and CDR2 FQGTGA. The CDR3 loop spans 15 amino acids. Trimming removed 4 bases from V and 4 bases from J; junction bases left unmatched: 5.

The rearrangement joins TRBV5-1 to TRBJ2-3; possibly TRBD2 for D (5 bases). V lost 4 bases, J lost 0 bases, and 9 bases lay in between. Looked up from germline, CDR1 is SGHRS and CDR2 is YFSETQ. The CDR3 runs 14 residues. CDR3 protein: CASSPPGSTDTQYF. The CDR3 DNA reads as TGCGCCAGCAGCCCCCCGGGGAGCACAGATACGCAGTATTTT.

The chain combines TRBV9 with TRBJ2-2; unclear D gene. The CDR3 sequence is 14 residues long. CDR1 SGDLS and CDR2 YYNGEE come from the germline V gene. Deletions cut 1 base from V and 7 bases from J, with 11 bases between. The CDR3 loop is CASSVSPRIGELFF. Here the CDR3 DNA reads TGTGCCAGCAGCGTATCTCCAAGAATCGGGGAGCTGTTTTTT.

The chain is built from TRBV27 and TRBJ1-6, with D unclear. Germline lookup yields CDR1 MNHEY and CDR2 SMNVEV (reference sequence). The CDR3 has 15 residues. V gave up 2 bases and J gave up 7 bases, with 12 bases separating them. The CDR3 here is CASSLGPDVNSPLHF. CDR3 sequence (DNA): TGTGCCAGCAGTTTAGGACCCGACGTCAATTCACCCCTCCACTTT.